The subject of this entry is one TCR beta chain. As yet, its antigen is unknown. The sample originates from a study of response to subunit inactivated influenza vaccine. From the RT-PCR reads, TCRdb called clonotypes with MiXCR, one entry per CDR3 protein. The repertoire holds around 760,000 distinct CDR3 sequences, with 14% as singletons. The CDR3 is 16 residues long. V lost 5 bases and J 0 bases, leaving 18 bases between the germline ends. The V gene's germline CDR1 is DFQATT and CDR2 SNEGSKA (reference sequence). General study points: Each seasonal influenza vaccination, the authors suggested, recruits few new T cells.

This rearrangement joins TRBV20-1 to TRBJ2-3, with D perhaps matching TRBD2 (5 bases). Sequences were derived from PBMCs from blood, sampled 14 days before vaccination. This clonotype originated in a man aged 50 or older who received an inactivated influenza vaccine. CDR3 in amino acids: CSAAKDLASSTDTQYF. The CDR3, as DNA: TGCAGTGCTGCTAAGGATTTAGCGTCTAGCACAGATACGCAGTATTTT.